These T cell receptor beta chains were read from a single sample in a study of post-analysis software for immune sequencing data. In TCRdb, the PCR reads were re-called with MiXCR into one record per CDR3 protein. The sample lists some 890,000 distinct CDR3 sequences, roughly 58% seen once, with about 4.8% in the top ten. What was sequenced was blood. These TCRs come from a girl aged 5-17 years with multiple sclerosis. CDR3s include the opening cysteine and the closing phenylalanine or tryptophan. D genes are given only for firm matches. Clone size is stated in some rows and not others, as once, few, many or a class when expanded.

abundance: few; j_gene: TRBJ1-2; d_gene: NA; v_gene: TRBV7-9; CDR3nt: TGTGCCAGCAGCTTAGACGTCTATGGCTACACCTTC; CDR3aa: CASSLDVYGYTF
abundance: NA; j_gene: TRBJ2-5; d_gene: NA; v_gene: TRBV20-1; CDR3nt: TGCAGTGCTCCCTCCGGGCCTCAAGAGACCCAGTACTTC; CDR3aa: CSAPSGPQETQYF
abundance: NA; j_gene: TRBJ2-7; d_gene: NA; v_gene: TRBV7-9; CDR3nt: TGTGCCAGCAGCTCCCCGCGAATATTCGCCGATAACAATGAGCAGTACTTC; CDR3aa: CASSSPRIFADNNEQYF
abundance: NA; j_gene: TRBJ2-1; d_gene: NA; v_gene: TRBV15; CDR3nt: TGTGCCACCACCGGACACCACGTCGATGAGCAGTTCTTC; CDR3aa: CATTGHHVDEQFF
abundance: few; j_gene: TRBJ2-4; d_gene: TRBD1; v_gene: TRBV5-1; CDR3nt: TGCGCCAGCAGCTACGGCTCCGGGACAGGGGACGTTCAGTACTTC; CDR3aa: CASSYGSGTGDVQYF
abundance: NA; j_gene: TRBJ2-5; d_gene: NA; v_gene: TRBV6-5; CDR3nt: TGTGCCAGCAGTCCTTGGCGGGCCCAAGAGACCCAGTACTTC; CDR3aa: CASSPWRAQETQYF
abundance: NA; j_gene: TRBJ2-1; d_gene: NA; v_gene: TRBV5-1; CDR3nt: TGCGCCAGCAGCTTTGGTAGCGGCGCCAATGAGCAGTTCTTC; CDR3aa: CASSFGSGANEQFF
abundance: NA; j_gene: TRBJ1-2; d_gene: NA; v_gene: TRBV15; CDR3nt: TGTGCCACCAGCAGTTGGGGGGCTAACTATGGCTACACCTTC; CDR3aa: CATSSWGANYGYTF
abundance: NA; j_gene: TRBJ2-7; d_gene: NA; v_gene: TRBV29-1; CDR3nt: TGCAGCGTTGTAGGCGGGGAGACATCCTACGAGCAGTACTTC; CDR3aa: CSVVGGETSYEQYF
abundance: NA; j_gene: TRBJ1-1; d_gene: TRBD1; v_gene: TRBV6-1; CDR3nt: TGTGCCAGCAGTGCAACAGGGGGTACGAACACTGAAGCTTTCTTT; CDR3aa: CASSATGGTNTEAFF
abundance: NA; j_gene: TRBJ2-3; d_gene: NA; v_gene: TRBV24-1; CDR3nt: TGTGCCACCAGTGACCGGACAGTTGGTACGCAGTATTTT; CDR3aa: CATSDRTVGTQYF
abundance: NA; j_gene: TRBJ2-3; d_gene: NA; v_gene: TRBV5-6; CDR3nt: TGTGCCAGCAGCCTGAGGGGCCTAGGTACGCAGTATTTT; CDR3aa: CASSLRGLGTQYF
abundance: few; j_gene: TRBJ2-3; d_gene: NA; v_gene: TRBV12-3/TRBV12-4; CDR3nt: TGTGCCAGCAGAGAGGGTGATACGCAGTATTTT; CDR3aa: CASREGDTQYF
abundance: NA; j_gene: TRBJ2-7; d_gene: TRBD2; v_gene: TRBV7-9; CDR3nt: TGTGCCAGCAGCTTAGCGACGGGGTCGAGCGGGATTTCCTACGAGCAGTACTTC; CDR3aa: CASSLATGSSGISYEQYF
abundance: few; j_gene: TRBJ1-2; d_gene: NA; v_gene: TRBV7-2; CDR3nt: TGTGCCAGCAGCTTTGGCCAGGGGAAGGGCTACACCTTC; CDR3aa: CASSFGQGKGYTF
abundance: NA; j_gene: TRBJ2-1; d_gene: TRBD1; v_gene: TRBV7-6; CDR3nt: TGTGCCAGCAGCTCAACGACAGGGTACAATGAGCAGTTCTTC; CDR3aa: CASSSTTGYNEQFF
abundance: many; j_gene: TRBJ1-2; d_gene: NA; v_gene: TRBV20-1; CDR3nt: TGCAGTGCTAGTTCCAGTATAGCCTATTATGGCTACACCTTC; CDR3aa: CSASSSIAYYGYTF
abundance: few; j_gene: TRBJ2-7; d_gene: TRBD2; v_gene: TRBV29-1; CDR3nt: TGCAGCGTGGGAGGGGTCGGCGAGCAGTACTTC; CDR3aa: CSVGGVGEQYF
abundance: NA; j_gene: TRBJ2-7; d_gene: NA; v_gene: TRBV3-1; CDR3nt: TGTGCCAGCAGCCTACAGAGGGGGTCCTACGAGCAGTACTTC; CDR3aa: CASSLQRGSYEQYF
abundance: once; j_gene: TRBJ2-2; d_gene: NA; v_gene: TRBV2; CDR3nt: TGTGCCAGCAGCTTGAGTAACAGGGAGCTGTTTTTT; CDR3aa: CASSLSNRELFF
abundance: NA; j_gene: TRBJ2-7; d_gene: NA; v_gene: TRBV29-1; CDR3nt: TGCAGCGTCGTCTACCGAGAGGCAGGATCCTACGAGCAGTACTTC; CDR3aa: CSVVYREAGSYEQYF
abundance: NA; j_gene: TRBJ2-7; d_gene: TRBD2; v_gene: TRBV5-1; CDR3nt: TGCGCCAGCAGTCAGCGGGGGAGCTCCTACGAGCAGTACTTC; CDR3aa: CASSQRGSSYEQYF
abundance: NA; j_gene: TRBJ1-2; d_gene: NA; v_gene: TRBV11-2; CDR3nt: TGTGCCAGCCCTCAGATTGAGGGGGGACCCTTCTATGGCTACACCTTC; CDR3aa: CASPQIEGGPFYGYTF
abundance: few; j_gene: TRBJ2-6; d_gene: NA; v_gene: TRBV5-5; CDR3nt: TGTGCCAGCAGCTTGGCCCCGGACAGAGTTTCTGGGGCCAACGTCCTGACTTTC; CDR3aa: CASSLAPDRVSGANVLTF
abundance: few; j_gene: TRBJ2-5; d_gene: NA; v_gene: TRBV20-1; CDR3nt: TGCAGTGCTAGAGGTCCGGGAGAGACCCAGTACTTC; CDR3aa: CSARGPGETQYF
abundance: NA; j_gene: TRBJ2-5; d_gene: TRBD2; v_gene: TRBV7-6; CDR3nt: TGTGCCAGCAGCTCCCTTCCCGGGGGATGGGGAGGGCAAGAGACCCAGTACTTC; CDR3aa: CASSSLPGGWGGQETQYF
abundance: few; j_gene: TRBJ1-5; d_gene: NA; v_gene: TRBV6-1; CDR3nt: TGTGCCGGTGGGGGGCATGACAGCCCGTATCAGCCCCAGCATTTT; CDR3aa: CAGGGHDSPYQPQHF
abundance: NA; j_gene: TRBJ2-3; d_gene: NA; v_gene: TRBV7-9; CDR3nt: TGTGCCAGCAGCCCGGGTCCCCAAAGGGAGGAAACTGGCACAGATACGCAGTATTTT; CDR3aa: CASSPGPQREETGTDTQYF
abundance: few; j_gene: TRBJ2-3; d_gene: NA; v_gene: TRBV6-6; CDR3nt: TGTGCCAGCAGTCCCCGCGGGGCGGTGAGCACAGATACGCAGTATTTT; CDR3aa: CASSPRGAVSTDTQYF
abundance: few; j_gene: TRBJ2-3; d_gene: NA; v_gene: TRBV20-1; CDR3nt: TGCAGTGCTAGTTCGCCCCCATGGAAAGGCACAGATACGCAGTATTTT; CDR3aa: CSASSPPWKGTDTQYF
abundance: NA; j_gene: TRBJ2-1; d_gene: TRBD2; v_gene: TRBV15; CDR3nt: TGTGCCACCAGCAGAGCAATGGGACTAGATAATGAGCAGTTCTTC; CDR3aa: CATSRAMGLDNEQFF
abundance: NA; j_gene: TRBJ2-7; d_gene: TRBD1; v_gene: TRBV4-1; CDR3nt: TGCGCCAGCAGCCTCGAGGCAGTTCAGGGGGCATCCTACGAGCAGTACTTC; CDR3aa: CASSLEAVQGASYEQYF
abundance: NA; j_gene: TRBJ2-5; d_gene: NA; v_gene: TRBV20-1; CDR3nt: TGCAGTGCTACCCCCCGGGGGGCGCGAGAGGAGACCCAGTACTTC; CDR3aa: CSATPRGAREETQYF